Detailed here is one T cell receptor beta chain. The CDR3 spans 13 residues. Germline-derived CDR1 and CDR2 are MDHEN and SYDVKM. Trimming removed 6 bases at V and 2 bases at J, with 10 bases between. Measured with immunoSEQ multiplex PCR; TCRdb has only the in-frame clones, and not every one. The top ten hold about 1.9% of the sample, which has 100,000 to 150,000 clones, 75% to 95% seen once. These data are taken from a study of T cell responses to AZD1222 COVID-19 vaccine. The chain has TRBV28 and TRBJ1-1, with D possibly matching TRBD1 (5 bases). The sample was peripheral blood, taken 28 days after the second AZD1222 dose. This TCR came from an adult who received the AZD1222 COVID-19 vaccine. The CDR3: CASSRDHNTEAFF. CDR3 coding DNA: TGTGCCAGCAGCCGGGACCATAACACTGAAGCTTTCTTT.